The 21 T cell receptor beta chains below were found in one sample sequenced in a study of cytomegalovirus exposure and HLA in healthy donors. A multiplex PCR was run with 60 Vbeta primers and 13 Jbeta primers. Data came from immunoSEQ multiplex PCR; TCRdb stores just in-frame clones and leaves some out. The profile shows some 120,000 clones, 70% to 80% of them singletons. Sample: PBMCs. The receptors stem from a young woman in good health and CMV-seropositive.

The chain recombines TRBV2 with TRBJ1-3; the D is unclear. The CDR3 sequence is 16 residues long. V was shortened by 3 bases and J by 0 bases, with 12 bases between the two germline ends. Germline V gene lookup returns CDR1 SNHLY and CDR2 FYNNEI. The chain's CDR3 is CASSEGTRRSGNTIYF. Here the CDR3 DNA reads TGTGCCAGCAGTGAGGGCACCCGTCGCTCTGGAAACACCATATATTTT.

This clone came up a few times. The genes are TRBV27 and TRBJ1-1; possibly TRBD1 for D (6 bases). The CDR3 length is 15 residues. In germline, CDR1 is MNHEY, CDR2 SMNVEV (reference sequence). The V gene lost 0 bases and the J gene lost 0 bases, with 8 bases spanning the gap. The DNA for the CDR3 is TGTGCCAGCAGTTTATCCGGGACAATGAACACTGAAGCTTTCTTT. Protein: CASSLSGTMNTEAFF.

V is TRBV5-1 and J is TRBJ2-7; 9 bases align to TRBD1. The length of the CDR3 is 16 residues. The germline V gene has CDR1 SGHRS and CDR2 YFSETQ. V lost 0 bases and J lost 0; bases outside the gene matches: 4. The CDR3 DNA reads TGCGCCAGCAGCTTGGGTCGGGACAGGGTCTCCTACGAGCAGTACTTC. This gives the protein CASSLGRDRVSYEQYF.

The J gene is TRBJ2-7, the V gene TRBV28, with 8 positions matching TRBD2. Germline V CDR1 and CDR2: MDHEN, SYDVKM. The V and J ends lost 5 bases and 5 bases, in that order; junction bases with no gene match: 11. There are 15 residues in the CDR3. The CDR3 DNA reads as TGTGCCAGCAGTCCGGGGGGGAACCGTCCTCACGAGCAGTACTTC. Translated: CASSPGGNRPHEQYF.

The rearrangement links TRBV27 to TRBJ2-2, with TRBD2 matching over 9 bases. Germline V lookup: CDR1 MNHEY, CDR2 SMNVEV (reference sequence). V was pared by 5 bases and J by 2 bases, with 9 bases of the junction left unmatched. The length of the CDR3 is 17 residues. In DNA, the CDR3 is TGTGCCAGCAGTCCCCGACTAGCGGAGATAAACACCGGGGAGCTGTTTTTT. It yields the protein CASSPRLAEINTGELFF.

The chain's CDR3 is CASSPQNRERTDTQYF. As DNA, the CDR3 is TGTGCCAGCAGCCCCCAGAACAGGGAACGGACAGATACGCAGTATTTT. The chain uses TRBV4-2 and TRBJ2-3; a weak D match, TRBD1 (6 bases). Trimming stripped 4 bases from V and 3 bases from J, with 17 bases between. The CDR3 loop spans 16 amino acids. CDR1 is LGHNA, CDR2 YNFKEQ, per germline.

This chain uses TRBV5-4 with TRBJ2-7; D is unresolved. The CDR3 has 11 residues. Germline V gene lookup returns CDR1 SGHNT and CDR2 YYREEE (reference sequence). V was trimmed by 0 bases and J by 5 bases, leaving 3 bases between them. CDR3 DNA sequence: TGTGCCAGCAGCTTGGCCGACGAGCAGTACTTC. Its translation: CASSLADEQYF.

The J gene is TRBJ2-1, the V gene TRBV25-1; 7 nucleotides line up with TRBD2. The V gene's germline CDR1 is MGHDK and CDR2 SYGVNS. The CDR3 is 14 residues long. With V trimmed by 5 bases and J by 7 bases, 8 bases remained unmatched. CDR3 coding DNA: TGTGCCAGCAGTTGGCCCGGGGGGACGAATGAGCAGTTCTTC. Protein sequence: CASSWPGGTNEQFF.

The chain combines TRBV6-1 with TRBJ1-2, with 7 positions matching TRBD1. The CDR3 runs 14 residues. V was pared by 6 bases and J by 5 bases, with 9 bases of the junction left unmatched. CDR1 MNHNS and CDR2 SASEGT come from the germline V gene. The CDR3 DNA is TGTGCCAGCAGAGGGACAGTTGGCCCTTATGGCTACACCTTC. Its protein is CASRGTVGPYGYTF.

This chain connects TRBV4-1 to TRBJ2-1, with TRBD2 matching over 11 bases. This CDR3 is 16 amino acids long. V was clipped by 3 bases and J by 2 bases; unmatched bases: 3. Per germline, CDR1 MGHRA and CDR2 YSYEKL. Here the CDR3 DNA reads TGCGCCAGCAGCCAGCTAGCGGGAGGCCCCTACAATGAGCAGTTCTTC. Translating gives CASSQLAGGPYNEQFF.

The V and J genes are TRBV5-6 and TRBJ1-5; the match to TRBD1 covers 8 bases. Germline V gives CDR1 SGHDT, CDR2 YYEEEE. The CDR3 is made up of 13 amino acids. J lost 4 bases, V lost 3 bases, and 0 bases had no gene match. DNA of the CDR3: TGTGCCAGCAGCTGGGACAGGAATCAGCCCCAGCATTTT. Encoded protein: CASSWDRNQPQHF.

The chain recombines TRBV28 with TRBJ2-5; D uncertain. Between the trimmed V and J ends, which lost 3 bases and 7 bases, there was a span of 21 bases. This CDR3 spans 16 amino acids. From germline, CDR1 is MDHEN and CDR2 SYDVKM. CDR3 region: CASSFSRRNPSGTQYF. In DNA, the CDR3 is TGTGCCAGCAGTTTTTCACGTCGAAATCCCAGTGGGACCCAGTACTTC.

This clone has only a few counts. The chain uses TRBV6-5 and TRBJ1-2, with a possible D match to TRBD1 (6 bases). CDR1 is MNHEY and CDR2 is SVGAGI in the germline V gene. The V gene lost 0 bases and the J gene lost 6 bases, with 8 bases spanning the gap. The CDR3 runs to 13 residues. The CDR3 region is CASSYSQGNGYTF. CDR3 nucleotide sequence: TGTGCCAGCAGTTACTCGCAGGGGAATGGCTACACCTTC.

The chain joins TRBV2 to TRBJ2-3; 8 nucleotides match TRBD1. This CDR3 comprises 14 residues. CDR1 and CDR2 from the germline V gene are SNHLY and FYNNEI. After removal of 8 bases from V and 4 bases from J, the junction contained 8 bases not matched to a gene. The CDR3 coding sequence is TGTGCCAGCCATGACAGGGGAGTCGCAGATACGCAGTATTTT. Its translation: CASHDRGVADTQYF. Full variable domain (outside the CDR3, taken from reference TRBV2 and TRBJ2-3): EPEVTQTPSHQVTQMGQEVILRCVPISNHLYFYWYRQILGQKVEFLVSFYNNEISEKSEIFDDQFSVERPDGSNFTLKIRSTKLEDSAMYFCASHDRGVADTQYFGPGTRLTVL.

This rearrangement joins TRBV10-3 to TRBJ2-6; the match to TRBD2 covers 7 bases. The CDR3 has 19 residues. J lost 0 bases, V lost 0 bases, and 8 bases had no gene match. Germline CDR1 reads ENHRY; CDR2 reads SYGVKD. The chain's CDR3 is CAISESGGGSFSGANVLTF. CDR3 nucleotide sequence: TGTGCCATCAGTGAGTCGGGCGGGGGTAGCTTCTCTGGGGCCAACGTCCTGACTTTC.

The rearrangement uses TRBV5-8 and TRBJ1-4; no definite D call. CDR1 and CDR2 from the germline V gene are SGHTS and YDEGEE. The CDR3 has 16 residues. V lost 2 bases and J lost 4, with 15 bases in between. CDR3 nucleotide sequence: TGTGCCAGCAGCTTTTCCCTGACGCGGGATAATGAAAAACTGTTTTTT. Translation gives CASSFSLTRDNEKLFF.

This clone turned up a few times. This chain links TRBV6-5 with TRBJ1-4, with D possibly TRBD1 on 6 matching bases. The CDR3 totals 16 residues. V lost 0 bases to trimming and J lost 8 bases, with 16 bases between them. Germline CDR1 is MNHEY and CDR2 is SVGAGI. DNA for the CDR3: TGTGCCAGCAGTTACTCAGGGACACTCGTCCCCGAAAAACTGTTTTTT. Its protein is CASSYSGTLVPEKLFF.

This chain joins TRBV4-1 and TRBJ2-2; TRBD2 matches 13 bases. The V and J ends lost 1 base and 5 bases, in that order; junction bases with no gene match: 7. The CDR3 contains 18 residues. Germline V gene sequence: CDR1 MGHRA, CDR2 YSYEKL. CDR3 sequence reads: CASSQGGLAGVGTGELFF. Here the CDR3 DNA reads TGCGCCAGCAGCCAAGGTGGACTAGCGGGAGTTGGGACCGGGGAGCTGTTTTTT.

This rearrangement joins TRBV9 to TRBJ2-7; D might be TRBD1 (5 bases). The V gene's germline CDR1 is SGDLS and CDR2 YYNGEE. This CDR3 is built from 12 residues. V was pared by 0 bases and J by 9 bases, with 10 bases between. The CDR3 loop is CASSVGREGQYF. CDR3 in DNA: TGTGCCAGCAGCGTAGGCAGGGAAGGGCAGTACTTC.

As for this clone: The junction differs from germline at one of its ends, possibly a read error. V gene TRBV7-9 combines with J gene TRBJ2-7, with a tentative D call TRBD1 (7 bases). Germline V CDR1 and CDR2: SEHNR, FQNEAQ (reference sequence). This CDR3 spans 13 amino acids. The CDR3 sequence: CSSSSPRGDEQYF. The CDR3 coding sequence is TGTTCCAGCAGCTCACCCAGGGGGGACGAGCAGTACTTC.

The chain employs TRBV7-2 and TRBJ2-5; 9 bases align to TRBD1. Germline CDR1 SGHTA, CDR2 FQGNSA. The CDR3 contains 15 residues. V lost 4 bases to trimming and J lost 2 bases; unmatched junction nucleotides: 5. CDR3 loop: CASSSQGAVQETQYF. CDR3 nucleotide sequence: TGTGCCAGCAGCTCACAGGGGGCCGTACAAGAGACCCAGTACTTC.